This T cell receptor beta chain was sequenced for a study of blood T cell repertoires in COVID-19. This clone was detected once. Clones were sequenced by immunoSEQ multiplex PCR, and TCRdb holds only the in-frame ones, with some missing. The sample holds under 550,000 clones, around 90% seen once. CDR1 and CDR2 from the germline V gene are SGDLS and YYNGEE. With 3 bases clipped from V and 12 bases from J, the junction kept 10 bases outside the gene matches. This CDR3 has 13 amino acids. This chain connects TRBV9 to TRBJ1-1, with TRBD1 identical over 8 bases. The sequenced sample was peripheral blood. The receptor was isolated from a man aged 18 to 35 with COVID-19, enrolled during active disease. The CDR3 DNA is TGTGCCAGCAGCGACTGGGGGACAGGTTTTCCTTTCTTT. Encoded protein: CASSDWGTGFPFF.